The 28 T cell receptor beta chains given below trace back to one sample, sequenced in a study of beta chain features in type 1 diabetes. Isolated RNA was reverse transcribed in full, so expressed TCRB transcripts were sequenced. Some clones are missing from TCRdb's copy, which holds only in-frame ones; the method was immunoSEQ multiplex PCR. The table includes almost 350,000 clones, 15% to 20% detected once. The specimen was naive CD4+ T cells from blood. These receptors all stem from a woman aged 18-30 years in good health.

This clone was seen only a few times. The V and J genes are TRBV11-2 and TRBJ1-1, with TRBD1 identical over 8 bases. The CDR3 extends over 16 amino acids. V dropped 6 bases and J dropped 4; count of bases not matched to a gene: 13. Germline CDR1 SGHAT, CDR2 FQNNGV. The CDR3 sequence is CASRATPAGGFTEAFF. CDR3 nucleotide sequence: TGTGCCAGCAGAGCTACCCCCGCAGGGGGCTTCACTGAAGCTTTCTTT.

This chain uses TRBV5-1 with TRBJ1-2; D not certain. Trimming pared 0 bases from V and 2 bases from J, leaving 5 bases between. The germline CDR1 and CDR2 sequences are SGHRS and YFSETQ. The CDR3 runs 13 residues. The CDR3 protein is CASSLEPNYGYTF. Written as DNA, the CDR3 is TGCGCCAGCAGCTTGGAGCCAAACTATGGCTACACCTTC.

Only a few counts were recorded for this clone. The CDR3 DNA reads TGTGCCTGGGGACTAACTACGCAGTATTTT. This translates into CAWGLTTQYF. V gene TRBV30 combines with J gene TRBJ2-3; maybe TRBD2 (6 bases). The CDR3 runs to 10 residues. Germline values: CDR1 GTSNPN, CDR2 SVGIG (reference sequence). The V gene lost 5 bases and the J gene lost 8 bases, with 8 bases spanning the gap.

This clone was counted only a few times. The chain is built from TRBV7-3 and TRBJ2-3, with 7 bases matching TRBD2. Trimming removed 5 bases from V and 4 bases from J; junction bases left unmatched: 6. CDR1 SGHTA and CDR2 FQGTGA come from the germline V gene. The CDR3 has 14 residues. The chain's CDR3 is CASSPRLAPDTQYF. The DNA for the CDR3 is TGTGCCAGCAGCCCTAGACTAGCTCCAGATACGCAGTATTTT.

This sequence joins TRBV5-6 and TRBJ2-3, with a possible D match to TRBD1 (6 bases). CDR1 is SGHDT, CDR2 YYEEEE, per germline. The CDR3 contains 14 residues. V lost 5 bases, J lost 2 bases, and 12 bases lay in between. CDR3 protein: CASSSQGSTDTQYF. The CDR3 DNA reads as TGTGCCAGCAGTTCCCAGGGGTCCACAGATACGCAGTATTTT.

This sequence joins TRBV7-9 and TRBJ2-7; TRBD2 matches 16 bases. The CDR3 is made up of 16 amino acids. V was clipped by 5 bases and J by 5 bases; unmatched bases: 6. Germline V gene sequence: CDR1 SEHNR, CDR2 FQNEAQ (reference sequence). The CDR3 DNA sequence: TGTGCCAGCAGCCCGGGACTAGCGGGAGGGCCAAACGAGCAGTACTTC. Its protein product is CASSPGLAGGPNEQYF.

The chain carries TRBV5-1 and TRBJ1-1, with 9 bases aligning to TRBD1. Per the germline V gene, CDR1 is SGHRS and CDR2 is YFSETQ. The CDR3 consists of 15 residues. Trimming took 3 bases from V and 0 from J; bases not matched to a gene: 3. CDR3 in DNA: TGCGCCAGCAGCTCAGGACAGGGGCTGAACACTGAAGCTTTCTTT. This gives the protein CASSSGQGLNTEAFF.

The chain combines TRBV7-9 with TRBJ2-1, with 7 bases lining up with TRBD1. The V and J ends lost 4 bases and 5 bases, in that order; junction bases with no gene match: 5. The CDR3 is 14 residues long. CDR1 is SEHNR, CDR2 FQNEAQ, per germline (reference sequence). The CDR3 nucleotides are TGTGCCAGCAGCTCCCGGGACAGAAACAATGAGCAGTTCTTC. This sequence encodes CASSSRDRNNEQFF.

This clone was seen more than once but under ten times. V is TRBV7-9 and J is TRBJ2-1, with 9 bases lining up with TRBD1. The CDR3 loop spans 16 amino acids. The V segment lost 5 bases and the J segment 0 bases; nucleotides outside the gene matches: 5. CDR1 is SEHNR and CDR2 is FQNEAQ in the germline V gene (reference sequence). CDR3 protein: CASSPSGQGSYNEQFF. As DNA, the CDR3 is TGTGCCAGCAGCCCGTCGGGACAGGGCTCCTACAATGAGCAGTTCTTC. Together with reference TRBV7-9 and TRBJ2-1, the CDR3 gives the full variable domain: DTGVSQNPRHKITKRGQNVTFRCDPISEHNRLYWYRQTLGQGPEFLTYFQNEAQLEKSRLLSDRFSAERPKGSFSTLEIQRTEQGDSAMYLCASSPSGQGSYNEQFFGPGTRLTVL.

This clone was counted only a few times. The chain carries TRBV13 and TRBJ1-1; no firm D call. The V gene's germline CDR1 is PRHDT and CDR2 FYEKMQ (reference sequence). V shed 3 bases and J shed 4 bases, with 12 bases lying between them. The CDR3 covers 14 residues. The CDR3 DNA reads as TGTGCCAGCAGCTTGCCCCAACCTACCACTGAAGCTTTCTTT. It translates to CASSLPQPTTEAFF.

This clone turned up a few times. The CDR3 nucleotides are TGTGCCAGCAGCGTCTCTCAGGGGGACTATGGCTACACCTTC. Its protein is CASSVSQGDYGYTF. The rearrangement joins TRBV9 to TRBJ1-2, with 7 bases matching TRBD1. There are 14 residues in the CDR3. Germline CDR1 and CDR2: SGDLS and YYNGEE. V lost 2 bases to trimming and J lost 3 bases; unmatched junction nucleotides: 4.

This clone was observed a few times. This chain connects TRBV5-4 to TRBJ2-1; D possibly corresponds to TRBD2 (6 bases). The germline V gene encodes CDR1 SGHNT and CDR2 YYREEE (reference sequence). The CDR3 consists of 15 residues. Trimming took 3 bases from V and 3 from J, leaving 13 bases between them. The CDR3 reads CASSSDAGSYNEQFF. The CDR3 bases are TGTGCCAGCAGCTCCGACGCGGGGAGCTACAATGAGCAGTTCTTC.

This clone came up a few times. This sequence joins TRBV5-1 and TRBJ2-7; a weak D match, TRBD2 (6 bases). CDR3 length equals 15 residues. Per germline, CDR1 SGHRS and CDR2 YFSETQ. V lost 0 bases and J lost 3, with 13 bases in between. The CDR3 spells CASSLVSSGLYEQYF. DNA of the CDR3: TGCGCCAGCAGCTTGGTTAGTAGCGGACTCTACGAGCAGTACTTC.

This chain joins TRBV7-6 and TRBJ2-1; D unresolved. CDR3 size: 14 residues. Trimming removed 5 bases at V and 3 bases at J, with 11 bases between. Germline V gene data show CDR1 as SGHVS and CDR2 as FNYEAQ. For the CDR3, the DNA is TGTGCCAGCAGCGCCGCGCGTGGCTACAATGAGCAGTTCTTC. This translates into CASSAARGYNEQFF.

The rearrangement links TRBV5-6 to TRBJ2-7; D is possibly TRBD2 (6 bases). The germline CDR1 and CDR2 sequences are SGHDT and YYEEEE. Trimming took 4 bases from V and 2 from J, leaving 13 bases between them. This CDR3 is 14 amino acids long. Here the CDR3 DNA reads TGTGCCAGCAGCCCGGGACTGGTCACCTACGAGCAGTACTTC. The encoded protein is CASSPGLVTYEQYF.

The chain employs TRBV6-5 and TRBJ2-3; TRBD2 matches 15 bases. This CDR3 contains 15 residues. The V segment lost 7 bases and the J segment 8 bases; nucleotides outside the gene matches: 7. The V gene's germline CDR1 is MNHEY and CDR2 SVGAGI. Here the CDR3 DNA reads TGTGCCAGCAATCCACCGGGACTAGCGGGAGGTACGCAGTATTTT. Translation: CASNPPGLAGGTQYF.

The J gene is TRBJ2-6, the V gene TRBV11-2, with D possibly matching TRBD2 (5 bases). V was trimmed by 4 bases and J by 0 bases, leaving 19 bases between them. The CDR3 length is 19 residues. Germline V gene data show CDR1 as SGHAT and CDR2 as FQNNGV. Written as DNA, the CDR3 is TGTGCCAGCAGCTCCATACTAGGGCAGGCTATCTCTGGGGCCAACGTCCTGACTTTC. Its translation is CASSSILGQAISGANVLTF.

The chain carries TRBV5-4 and TRBJ1-3; D is ambiguous. The CDR3 extends over 18 amino acids. Per germline, CDR1 SGHNT and CDR2 YYREEE (reference sequence). V lost 1 base, J lost 0 bases, and 17 bases lay in between. The CDR3 DNA sequence: TGTGCCAGCAGCTTGTGGGGAGGGCCCCACCACTCTGGAAACACCATATATTTT. It is translated as CASSLWGGPHHSGNTIYF. The variable domain in full, completed from reference TRBV5-4 and TRBJ1-3, reads ETGVTQSPTHLIKTRGQQVTLRCSSQSGHNTVSWYQQALGQGPQFIFQYYREEENGRGNFPPRFSGLQFPNYSSELNVNALELDDSALYLCASSLWGGPHHSGNTIYFGEGSWLTVV.

This chain uses TRBV10-3 with TRBJ1-5; D unclear. Deletions cut 0 bases from V and 2 bases from J, with 11 bases between. Germline CDR1 reads ENHRY; CDR2 reads SYGVKD. The CDR3 contains 16 residues. For the CDR3, the DNA is TGTGCCATCAGTGAGTCTATTGGCCAGGGCAATCAGCCCCAGCATTTT. Its protein is CAISESIGQGNQPQHF.

Concerning this clone itself: Other DNA sequences within the sample encode an identical CDR3. The V and J genes are TRBV30 and TRBJ1-2, with TRBD1 identical over 7 bases. CDR1 is GTSNPN and CDR2 is SVGIG in the germline V gene (reference sequence). This CDR3 has 13 amino acids. V shed 2 bases, J shed 3 bases, and the junction held 3 bases outside the gene matches. The CDR3 is CAWSPGQDYGYTF. For the CDR3, the DNA is TGTGCCTGGAGTCCCGGACAGGACTATGGCTACACCTTC.

This chain uses TRBV7-2 with TRBJ2-3; D call uncertain. The CDR3 has 14 amino acids. Germline V gene data show CDR1 as SGHTA and CDR2 as FQGNSA. V lost 5 bases, J lost 3 bases, and 12 bases lay in between. In nucleotides, the CDR3 is TGTGCCAGCAGCCTTACTGCCGGGACAGATACGCAGTATTTT. Its translation is CASSLTAGTDTQYF.

The rearrangement links TRBV5-6 to TRBJ2-3; 10 nucleotides line up with TRBD2. This CDR3 has 15 residues. The germline gives CDR1 SGHDT, CDR2 YYEEEE. V lost 3 bases and J lost 6; bases outside the gene matches: 7. The CDR3 coding sequence is TGTGCCAGCAGCTGGGAGACTAGCGGGCGGGATACGCAGTATTTT. Protein product: CASSWETSGRDTQYF.

The V call is TRBV6-6, the J call TRBJ2-2; TRBD1 matches at 7 bases. The length of the CDR3 is 16 residues. The V gene end was trimmed by 1 base and the J gene end by 3 bases; junction bases not matched to a gene: 5. The germline gives CDR1 MNHNY, CDR2 SVGAGI (reference sequence). This CDR3 reads CASSYWFGTDTGELFF. The CDR3 nucleotides read TGTGCCAGCAGTTACTGGTTCGGGACAGACACCGGGGAGCTGTTTTTT.

Only a few counts were recorded for this clone. This chain links TRBV28 with TRBJ2-7; TRBD2 is a possible D gene (6 bases). The V end lost 3 bases, the J end lost 0 bases, and 9 bases lay between the germline ends. Germline loops: CDR1 MDHEN, CDR2 SYDVKM. The CDR3 extends over 14 amino acids. The CDR3 DNA is TGTGCCAGCAGTTTGGGACTCCCCTCCTACGAGCAGTACTTC. Translated, it gives CASSLGLPSYEQYF.

This clone was seen a few times. The V gene is TRBV2, the J gene TRBJ2-3, with D possibly being TRBD2 (5 bases). Germline loops: CDR1 SNHLY, CDR2 FYNNEI. This CDR3 is 15 amino acids long. V gave up 7 bases and J gave up 5 bases, with 19 bases separating them. CDR3 loop: CASKTALIEGDTQYF. The CDR3 DNA is TGTGCCAGCAAAACGGCACTGATAGAGGGAGATACGCAGTATTTT. Full variable domain (outside the CDR3, taken from reference TRBV2 and TRBJ2-3): EPEVTQTPSHQVTQMGQEVILRCVPISNHLYFYWYRQILGQKVEFLVSFYNNEISEKSEIFDDQFSVERPDGSNFTLKIRSTKLEDSAMYFCASKTALIEGDTQYFGPGTRLTVL.

This clone turned up a few times. The chain is built from TRBV7-2 and TRBJ2-2; D gene unclear. This CDR3 has 14 amino acids. The V end lost 3 bases, the J end lost 2 bases, and 7 bases lay between the germline ends. Germline CDR1 and CDR2: SGHTA and FQGNSA. The CDR3 here is CASSFRVNTGELFF. The CDR3 DNA reads TGTGCCAGCAGCTTTAGAGTTAACACCGGGGAGCTGTTTTTT.

This clone has just one count. This sequence joins TRBV15 and TRBJ2-1; 9 bases line up with TRBD2. The trim removed 5 bases at V and 12 bases at J, leaving 14 bases unmatched. Germline-derived CDR1 and CDR2 are LNHNV and YYDKDF (reference sequence). The CDR3 runs 15 residues. The DNA of the CDR3 is TGTGCCACCAGCGGAAAAAGGGGGGCAGCGGGGGGGCAGTTCTTC. Translating it yields CATSGKRGAAGGQFF.

The chain recombines TRBV5-1 with TRBJ2-5; D gene uncertain. Trimming removed 4 bases from V and 3 bases from J, with 4 bases in between. The germline gives CDR1 SGHRS, CDR2 YFSETQ. CDR3 size: 11 residues. The CDR3 bases are TGCGCCAGCAGCCTAGAAGAGACCCAGTACTTC. It codes for CASSLEETQYF.